Here is one T cell receptor beta chain with its context. The entry originates in a study of blood T cell repertoires in COVID-19. The overall study: Collection of acute and convalescent COVID-19 samples took place in the United States, Italy and Spain. Sources were T cells, B-cell-depleted T cells, or PBMCs; the material itself was cDNA or gDNA.

Original data processing: Quantification of nucleated cells was approximated via reference gene primer amplification. Here immunoSEQ multiplex PCR was the method, and the copy in TCRdb shows in-frame clones only, minus some. V and J calls and clone size are given by that table; D and trimming were obtained from the DNA. The sample has 25,000 to 35,000 clones; 81% are singletons. The germline CDR1 and CDR2 sequences are SGDLS and YYNGEE. V was pared by 4 bases and J by 0 bases, with 11 bases between. The length of the CDR3 is 14 residues. Specimen: peripheral blood. V gene TRBV9 combines with J gene TRBJ2-7; tentatively, D is TRBD2 (5 bases). The TCR was taken from a woman aged 55 to 70 with acute or convalescent COVID-19. The CDR3 coding sequence is TGTGCCAGCAGCCCCCGGGGTAGCTCCTACGAGCAGTACTTC. Translation: CASSPRGSSYEQYF.